The source of this TCR beta chain is a study of blood T cell repertoires in COVID-19. Turning to the study itself: Acute and convalescent COVID-19 samples came from the United States, Italy and Spain.

Authors' methods: Amplification from reference gene primers served as the basis for estimated nucleated cell counts. The protocol was immunoSEQ multiplex PCR, while the TCRdb copy is restricted to in-frame clones and leaves out a portion. V, J and clone size were drawn from that table, and D and trimming were deduced from the DNA. The data hold roughly 260,000 clones, with around 92% observed a single time. Recruited during active infection, patients (from Seattle) were subsequently followed longitudinally. Sequencing was done on a sample of peripheral blood. This sequence originates from a person aged 18 to 30 with COVID-19, enrolled during active disease.

The CDR3 loop is CASSFAGAGEKLFF. Here the CDR3 DNA reads TGTGCCAGCAGCTTCGCGGGGGCGGGCGAAAAACTGTTTTTT. The chain employs TRBV5-4 and TRBJ1-4; a weak D match, TRBD1 (6 bases). This CDR3 spans 14 amino acids. V was clipped by 2 bases and J by 8 bases, with 13 bases between them. Per germline, CDR1 SGHNT and CDR2 YYREEE (reference sequence).